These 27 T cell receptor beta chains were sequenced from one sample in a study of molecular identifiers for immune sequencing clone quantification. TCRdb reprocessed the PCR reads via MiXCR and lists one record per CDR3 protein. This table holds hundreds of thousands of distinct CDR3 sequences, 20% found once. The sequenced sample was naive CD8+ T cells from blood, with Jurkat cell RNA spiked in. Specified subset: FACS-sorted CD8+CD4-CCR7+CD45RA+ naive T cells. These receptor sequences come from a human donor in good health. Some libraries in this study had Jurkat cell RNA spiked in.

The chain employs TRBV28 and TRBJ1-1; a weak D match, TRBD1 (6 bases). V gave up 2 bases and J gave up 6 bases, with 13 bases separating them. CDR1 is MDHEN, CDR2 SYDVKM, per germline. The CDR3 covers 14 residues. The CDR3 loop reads CASSLGGGDAEAFF. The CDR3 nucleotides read TGTGCCAGCAGTTTAGGGGGCGGTGACGCTGAAGCTTTCTTT.

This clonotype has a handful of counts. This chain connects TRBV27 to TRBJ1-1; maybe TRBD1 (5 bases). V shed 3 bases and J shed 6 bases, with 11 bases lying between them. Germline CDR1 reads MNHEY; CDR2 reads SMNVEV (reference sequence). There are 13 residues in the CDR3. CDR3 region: CASSLRGIAEAFF. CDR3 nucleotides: TGTGCCAGCAGTTTGCGGGGGATCGCTGAAGCTTTCTTT.

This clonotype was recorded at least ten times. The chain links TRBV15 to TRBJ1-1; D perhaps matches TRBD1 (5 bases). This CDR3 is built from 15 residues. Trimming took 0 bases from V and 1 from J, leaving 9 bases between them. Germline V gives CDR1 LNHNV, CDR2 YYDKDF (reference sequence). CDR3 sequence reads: CATSRDRGQNTEAFF. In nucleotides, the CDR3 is TGTGCCACCAGCAGAGATAGGGGCCAGAACACTGAAGCTTTCTTT.

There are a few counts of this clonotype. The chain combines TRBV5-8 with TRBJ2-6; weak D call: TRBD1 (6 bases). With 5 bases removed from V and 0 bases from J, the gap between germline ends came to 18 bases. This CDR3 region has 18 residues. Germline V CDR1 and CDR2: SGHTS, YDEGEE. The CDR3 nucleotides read TGTGCCAGCAGACTAGGGGGTCCCTATAGCTCTGGGGCCAACGTCCTGACTTTC. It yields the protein CASRLGGPYSSGANVLTF.

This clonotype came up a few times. CDR3 coding DNA: TGCGGCGCCGACAGGGGTTTTTACACTGAAGCTTTCTTT. Amino acid sequence: CGADRGFYTEAFF. The V and J genes are TRBV29-1 and TRBJ1-1; 8 bases match TRBD1. The CDR3 consists of 13 residues. The V gene's germline CDR1 is SQVTM and CDR2 ANQGSEA.

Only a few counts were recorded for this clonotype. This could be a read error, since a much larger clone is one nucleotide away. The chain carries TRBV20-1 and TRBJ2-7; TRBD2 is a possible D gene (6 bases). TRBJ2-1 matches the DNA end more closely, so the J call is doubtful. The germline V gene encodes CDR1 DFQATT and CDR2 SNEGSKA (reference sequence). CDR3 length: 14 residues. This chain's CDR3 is CSARGPLGRYEQFF. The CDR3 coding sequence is TGCAGTGCTAGGGGGCCTTTGGGGAGGTACGAGCAGTTCTTC.

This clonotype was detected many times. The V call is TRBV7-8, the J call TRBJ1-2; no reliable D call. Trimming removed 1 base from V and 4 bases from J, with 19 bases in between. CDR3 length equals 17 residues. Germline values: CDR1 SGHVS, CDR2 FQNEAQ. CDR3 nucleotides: TGTGCCAGCAGCTTAGAGACACTACTAGCCTCTAGCTATGGCTACACCTTC. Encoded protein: CASSLETLLASSYGYTF.

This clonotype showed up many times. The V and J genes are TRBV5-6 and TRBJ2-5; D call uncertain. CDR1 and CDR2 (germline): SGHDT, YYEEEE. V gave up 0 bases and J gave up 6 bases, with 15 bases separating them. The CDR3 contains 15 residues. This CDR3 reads CASSLVRASKKTQYF. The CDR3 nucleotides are TGTGCCAGCAGCTTGGTTCGGGCCAGCAAGAAGACCCAGTACTTC.

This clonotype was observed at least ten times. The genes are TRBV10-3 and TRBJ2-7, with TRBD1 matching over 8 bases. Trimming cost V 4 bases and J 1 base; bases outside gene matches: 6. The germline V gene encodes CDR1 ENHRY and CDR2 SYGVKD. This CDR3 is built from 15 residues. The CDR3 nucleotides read TGTGCCATCAGTGGGGTCCGGGACAGGTCCTACGAGCAGTACTTC. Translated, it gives CAISGVRDRSYEQYF.

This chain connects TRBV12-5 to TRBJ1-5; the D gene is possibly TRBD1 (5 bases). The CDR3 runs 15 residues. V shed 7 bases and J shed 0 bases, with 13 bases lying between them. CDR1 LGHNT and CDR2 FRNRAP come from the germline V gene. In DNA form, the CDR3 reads TGTGCTAGTGCCAACGGGGCTTATAGCAATCAGCCCCAGCATTTT. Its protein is CASANGAYSNQPQHF.

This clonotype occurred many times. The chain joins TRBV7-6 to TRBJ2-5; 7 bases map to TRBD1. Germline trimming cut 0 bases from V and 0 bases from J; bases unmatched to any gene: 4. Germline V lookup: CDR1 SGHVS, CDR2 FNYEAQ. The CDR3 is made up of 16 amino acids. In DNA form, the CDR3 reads TGTGCCAGCAGCTTAGCTGATACAGGGGACCAAGAGACCCAGTACTTC. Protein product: CASSLADTGDQETQYF.

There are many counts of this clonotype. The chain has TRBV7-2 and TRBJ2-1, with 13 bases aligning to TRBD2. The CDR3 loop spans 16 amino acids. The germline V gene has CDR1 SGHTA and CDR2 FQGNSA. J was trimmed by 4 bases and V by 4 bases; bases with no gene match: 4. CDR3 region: CASSYGLAGEYNEQFF. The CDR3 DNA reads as TGTGCCAGCAGCTATGGACTAGCGGGGGAGTACAATGAGCAGTTCTTC.

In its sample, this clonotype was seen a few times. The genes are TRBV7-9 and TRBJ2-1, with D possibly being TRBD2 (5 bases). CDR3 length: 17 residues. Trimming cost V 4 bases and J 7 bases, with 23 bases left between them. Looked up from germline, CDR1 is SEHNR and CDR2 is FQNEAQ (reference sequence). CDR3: CASSSPRERLHPNEQFF. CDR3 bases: TGTGCCAGCAGCTCCCCGAGGGAGCGGTTGCATCCAAATGAGCAGTTCTTC. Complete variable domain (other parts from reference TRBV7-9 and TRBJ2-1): DTGVSQNPRHKITKRGQNVTFRCDPISEHNRLYWYRQTLGQGPEFLTYFQNEAQLEKSRLLSDRFSAERPKGSFSTLEIQRTEQGDSAMYLCASSSPRERLHPNEQFFGPGTRLTVL.

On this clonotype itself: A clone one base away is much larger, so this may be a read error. This CDR3 reads CASGPQGLRTEAFF. The CDR3 bases are TGTGCCAGCGGCCCCCAAGGATTGAGGACTGAAGCTTTCTTT. The chain carries TRBV21-1 and TRBJ1-1. TRBV21-1 is a documented pseudogene. The CDR3 totals 14 residues.

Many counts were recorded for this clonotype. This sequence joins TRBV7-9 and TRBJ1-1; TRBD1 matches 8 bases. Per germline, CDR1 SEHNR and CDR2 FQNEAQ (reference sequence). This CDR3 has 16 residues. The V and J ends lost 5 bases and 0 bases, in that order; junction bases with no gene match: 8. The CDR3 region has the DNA TGTGCCAGCAGCCCCCCGGACAGGGCCATGAACACTGAAGCTTTCTTT. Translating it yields CASSPPDRAMNTEAFF. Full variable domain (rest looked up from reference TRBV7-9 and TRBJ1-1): DTGVSQNPRHKITKRGQNVTFRCDPISEHNRLYWYRQTLGQGPEFLTYFQNEAQLEKSRLLSDRFSAERPKGSFSTLEIQRTEQGDSAMYLCASSPPDRAMNTEAFFGQGTRLTVV.

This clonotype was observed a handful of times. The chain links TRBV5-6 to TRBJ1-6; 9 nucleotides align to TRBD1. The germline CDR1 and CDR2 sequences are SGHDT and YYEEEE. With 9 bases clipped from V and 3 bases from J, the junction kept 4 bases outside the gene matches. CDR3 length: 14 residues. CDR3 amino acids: CATTGGGYNSPLHF. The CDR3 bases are TGTGCCACCACAGGGGGCGGCTATAATTCACCCCTCCACTTT.

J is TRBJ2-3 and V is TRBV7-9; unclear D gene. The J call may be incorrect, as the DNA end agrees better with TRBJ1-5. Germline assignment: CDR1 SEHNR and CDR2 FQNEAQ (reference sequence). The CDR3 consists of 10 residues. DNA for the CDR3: TGTGCCAGCAGTCTAGATACGCAGCATTTT. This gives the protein CASSLDTQHF.

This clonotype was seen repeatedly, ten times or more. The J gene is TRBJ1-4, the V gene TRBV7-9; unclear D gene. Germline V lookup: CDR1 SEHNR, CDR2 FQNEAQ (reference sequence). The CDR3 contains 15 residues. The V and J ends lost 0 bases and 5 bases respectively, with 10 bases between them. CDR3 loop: CASSLATDYNEKLFF. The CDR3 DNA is TGTGCCAGCAGCTTAGCAACCGACTACAATGAAAAACTGTTTTTT.

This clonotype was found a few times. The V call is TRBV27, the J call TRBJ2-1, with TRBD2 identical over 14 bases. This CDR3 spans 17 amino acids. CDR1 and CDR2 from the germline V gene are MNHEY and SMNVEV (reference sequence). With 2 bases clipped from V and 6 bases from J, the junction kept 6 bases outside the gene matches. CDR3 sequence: CASSLRQGLAGANEQFF. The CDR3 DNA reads TGTGCCAGCAGTTTAAGACAGGGACTAGCGGGAGCCAATGAGCAGTTCTTC.

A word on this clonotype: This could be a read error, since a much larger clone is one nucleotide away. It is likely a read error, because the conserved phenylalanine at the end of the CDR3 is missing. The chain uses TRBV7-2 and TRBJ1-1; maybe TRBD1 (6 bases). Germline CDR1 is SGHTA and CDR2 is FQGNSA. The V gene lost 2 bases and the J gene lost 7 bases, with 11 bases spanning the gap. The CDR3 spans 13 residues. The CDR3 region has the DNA TGTGCCAGCAGCTTATGGGGGGCGGGTGAAGCTTTCCTT. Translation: CASSLWGAGEAFL.

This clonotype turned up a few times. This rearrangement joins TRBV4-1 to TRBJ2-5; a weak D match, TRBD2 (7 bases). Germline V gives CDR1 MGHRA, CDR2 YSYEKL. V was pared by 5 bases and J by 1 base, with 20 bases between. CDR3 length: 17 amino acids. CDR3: CASSNSVRGGVQETQYF. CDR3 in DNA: TGCGCCAGCAGCAATTCAGTCAGGGGAGGGGTCCAAGAGACCCAGTACTTC.

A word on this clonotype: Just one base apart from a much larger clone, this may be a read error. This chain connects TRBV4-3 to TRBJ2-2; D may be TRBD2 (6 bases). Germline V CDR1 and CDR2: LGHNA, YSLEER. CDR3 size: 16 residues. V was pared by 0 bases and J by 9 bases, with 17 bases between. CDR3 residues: CASSQDRRGDTRELFF. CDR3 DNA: TGCGCCAGCAGCCAAGATCGGCGGGGTGATACCCGGGAGCTGTTTTTT.

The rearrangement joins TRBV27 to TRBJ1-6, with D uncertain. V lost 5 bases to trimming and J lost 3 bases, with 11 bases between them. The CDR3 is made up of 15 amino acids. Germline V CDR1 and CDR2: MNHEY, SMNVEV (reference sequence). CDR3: CASSHRDLYNSPLHF. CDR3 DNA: TGTGCCAGCAGTCACCGAGACCTCTATAATTCACCCCTCCACTTT.

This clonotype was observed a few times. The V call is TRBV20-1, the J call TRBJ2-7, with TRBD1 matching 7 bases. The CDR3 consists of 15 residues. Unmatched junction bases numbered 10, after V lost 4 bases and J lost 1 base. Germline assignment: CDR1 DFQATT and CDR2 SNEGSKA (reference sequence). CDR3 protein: CSATLRGQLSYEQYF. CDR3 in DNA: TGCAGTGCTACCTTAAGGGGACAGCTTTCCTACGAGCAGTACTTC.

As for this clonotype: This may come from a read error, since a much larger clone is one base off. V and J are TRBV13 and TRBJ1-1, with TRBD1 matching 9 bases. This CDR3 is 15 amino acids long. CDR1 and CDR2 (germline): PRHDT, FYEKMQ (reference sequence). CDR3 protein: CASSKWTGENTGAFF. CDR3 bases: TGTGCCAGCAGCAAGTGGACAGGGGAGAACACTGGAGCTTTCTTT.

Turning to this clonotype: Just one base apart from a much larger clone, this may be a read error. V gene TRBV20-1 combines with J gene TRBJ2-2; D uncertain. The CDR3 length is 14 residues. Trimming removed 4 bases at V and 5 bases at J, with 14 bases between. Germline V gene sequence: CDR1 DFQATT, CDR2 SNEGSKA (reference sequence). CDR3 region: CSATGFQGTGELFF. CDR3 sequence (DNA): TGCAGTGCTACCGGGTTCCAAGGGACCGGGGAGCTGTTTTTT.

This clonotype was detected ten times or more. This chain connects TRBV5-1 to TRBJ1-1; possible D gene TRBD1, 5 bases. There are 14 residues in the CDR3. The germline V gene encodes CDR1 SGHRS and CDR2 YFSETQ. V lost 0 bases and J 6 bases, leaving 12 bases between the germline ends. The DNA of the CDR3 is TGCGCCAGCAGCTTGGCCGGGGGTTCGGCTGAAGCTTTCTTT. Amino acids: CASSLAGGSAEAFF.